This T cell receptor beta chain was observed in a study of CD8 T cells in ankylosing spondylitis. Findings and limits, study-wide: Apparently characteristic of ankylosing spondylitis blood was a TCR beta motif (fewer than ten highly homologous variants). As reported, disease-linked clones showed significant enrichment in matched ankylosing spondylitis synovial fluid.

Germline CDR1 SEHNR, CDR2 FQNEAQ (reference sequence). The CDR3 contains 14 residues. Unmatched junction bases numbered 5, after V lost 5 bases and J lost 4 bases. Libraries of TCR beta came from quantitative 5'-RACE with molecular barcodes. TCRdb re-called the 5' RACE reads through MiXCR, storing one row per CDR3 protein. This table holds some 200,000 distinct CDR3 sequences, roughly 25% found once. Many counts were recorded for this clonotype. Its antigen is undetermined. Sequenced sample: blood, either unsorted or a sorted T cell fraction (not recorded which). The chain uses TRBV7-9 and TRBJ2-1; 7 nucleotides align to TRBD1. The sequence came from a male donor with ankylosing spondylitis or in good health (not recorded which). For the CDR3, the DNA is TGTGCCAGCAGCACGCTGACAGGGTACAATGAGCAGTTCTTC. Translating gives CASSTLTGYNEQFF.